These 24 T cell receptor beta chains originate from one sample sequenced in a study of blood T cells in healthy people across ages. A J-beta primer mix and a sample-barcoded 5' primer were used in a second PCR of roughly 6 to 12 cycles. TCRdb analysed the 5' RACE reads with MiXCR anew, one entry per CDR3 protein. The repertoire has 1.5 million to 2 million distinct CDR3 sequences, around half of them found once; the top ten carry 2.1%. The specimen sequenced was blood. These receptors all stem from a woman in her forties in good health.

The chain has TRBV4-1 and TRBJ2-5, with D perhaps matching TRBD2 (5 bases). The J call may be wrong; the DNA end is better matched by TRBJ2-7. Germline values: CDR1 MGHRA, CDR2 YSYEKL. CDR3 length equals 14 residues. DNA for the CDR3: TGCGCCAGCAGCCAAGAGTACCTAGCTTTCGAGCAGTACTTC. It translates to CASSQEYLAFEQYF.

This clonotype came up many times. The rearrangement uses TRBV5-6 and TRBJ1-1; perhaps TRBD1 as D (6 bases). Germline V gene lookup returns CDR1 SGHDT and CDR2 YYEEEE. CDR3 size: 13 residues. V lost 3 bases to trimming and J lost 10 bases, with 16 bases between them. The CDR3 sequence: CASSYITGTGAFF. CDR3 DNA sequence: TGTGCCAGCAGCTATATTACAGGGACGGGAGCTTTCTTT.

The rearrangement joins TRBV28 to TRBJ2-7; D may match TRBD1 or TRBD2 (6 bases each). The CDR3 extends over 16 amino acids. Germline-derived CDR1 and CDR2 are MDHEN and SYDVKM. Trimming removed 5 bases from V and 3 bases from J, with 20 bases in between. The CDR3 region has the DNA TGTGCCAGCAGTCAAACAGGGCGGCCGGGGGACTACGAGCAGTACTTC. Its translation is CASSQTGRPGDYEQYF. Full variable domain (missing parts from reference TRBV28 and TRBJ2-7): DVKVTQSSRYLVKRTGEKVFLECVQDMDHENMFWYRQDPGLGLRLIYFSYDVKMKEKGDIPEGYSVSREKKERFSLILESASTNQTSMYLCASSQTGRPGDYEQYFGPGTRLTVT.

The chain joins TRBV5-5 to TRBJ2-1; 7 positions agree with TRBD1. Germline V gives CDR1 SGHKS, CDR2 YYEKEE (reference sequence). CDR3 length: 16 residues. The ends lost 4 bases at V and 2 bases at J; junction bases unmatched: 9. The CDR3 is CASSIGGTVTYNEQFF. The CDR3 bases are TGTGCCAGCAGCATTGGTGGGACAGTTACCTACAATGAGCAGTTCTTC.

The rearrangement joins TRBV5-1 to TRBJ2-3; perhaps TRBD2 as D (7 bases). Germline V gene sequence: CDR1 SGHRS, CDR2 YFSETQ. CDR3 length: 14 amino acids. V lost 4 bases to trimming and J lost 3 bases, with 12 bases between them. CDR3 DNA: TGCGCCAGCAGCGGGGGGGCCACGACAGATACGCAGTATTTT. As protein: CASSGGATTDTQYF.

This clonotype has just a few counts. The V and J genes are TRBV7-8 and TRBJ2-5; D might be TRBD1 or TRBD2, each matching 6 bases. The CDR3 is made up of 14 amino acids. V lost 1 base, J lost 5 bases, and 11 bases lay in between. Per germline, CDR1 SGHVS and CDR2 FQNEAQ. CDR3 region: CASSLEGGLETQYF. The CDR3 DNA is TGTGCCAGCAGCTTAGAGGGGGGTCTGGAGACCCAGTACTTC.

The J gene is TRBJ1-1, the V gene TRBV18; the match to TRBD1 covers 11 bases. The CDR3 extends over 15 amino acids. Germline assignment: CDR1 KGHSH and CDR2 LQKENI. V shed 5 bases and J 1 base; nucleotides not matched to a gene: 3. The CDR3 here is CASSIGQGANTEAFF. CDR3 nucleotides: TGTGCCAGCTCAATCGGACAGGGGGCGAACACTGAAGCTTTCTTT.

The rearrangement links TRBV7-9 to TRBJ2-3, with D hard to call. V gave up 7 bases and J gave up 0 bases, with 14 bases separating them. The length of the CDR3 is 15 residues. The germline CDR1 and CDR2 sequences are SEHNR and FQNEAQ (reference sequence). CDR3 loop: CASTTRLSSTDTQYF. The CDR3 bases are TGTGCCAGCACTACGCGGCTCTCTAGCACAGATACGCAGTATTTT.

The chain joins TRBV4-1 to TRBJ1-2; D might be TRBD1 (5 bases). V lost 1 base to trimming and J lost 2 bases, with 14 bases between them. This CDR3 is 16 amino acids long. Germline CDR1 MGHRA, CDR2 YSYEKL. The chain's CDR3 is CASSQVPGNPNYGYTF. The DNA for the CDR3 is TGCGCCAGCAGCCAAGTTCCAGGGAACCCAAACTATGGCTACACCTTC.

This clonotype has just a few counts. The V gene is TRBV4-1, the J gene TRBJ2-7; D might be TRBD2 (5 bases). The germline gives CDR1 MGHRA, CDR2 YSYEKL. With 0 bases removed from V and 2 bases from J, the gap between germline ends came to 14 bases. The CDR3 spans 16 residues. The CDR3: CASSQDKASGTYEQYF. DNA for the CDR3: TGCGCCAGCAGCCAAGATAAGGCGTCGGGGACCTACGAGCAGTACTTC.

There are many counts of this clonotype. The J gene is TRBJ2-1, the V gene TRBV7-2; 12 bases agree with TRBD2. Losses at the gene ends were 1 base for V and 7 bases for J; bases not matched to a gene: 2. The CDR3 is 15 amino acids. Germline V lookup: CDR1 SGHTA, CDR2 FQGNSA. CDR3 amino acids: CASSLELAGGNEQFF. The DNA of the CDR3 is TGTGCCAGCAGCTTAGAACTAGCGGGGGGTAATGAGCAGTTCTTC.

This clonotype was observed a few times. The chain links TRBV4-2 to TRBJ1-4; unclear D gene. The germline CDR1 and CDR2 sequences are LGHNA and YNFKEQ. V shed 3 bases and J shed 11 bases, with 10 bases lying between them. CDR3 length: 12 residues. The CDR3 coding sequence is TGTGCCAGCAGCCAGTCACGTATGAAACTGTTTTTT. Translated: CASSQSRMKLFF.

CDR3 protein: CASSLEPGYGYEQYF. The DNA for the CDR3 is TGCGCCAGCAGCTTGGAGCCAGGGTACGGATACGAGCAGTACTTC. The chain links TRBV5-1 to TRBJ2-7, with D perhaps TRBD1 (5 bases). The CDR3 has 15 amino acids. Germline V lookup: CDR1 SGHRS, CDR2 YFSETQ. Trimming removed 0 bases from V and 4 bases from J, with 14 bases in between.

A remark on this clonotype: At one end the junction does not follow the germline gene, possibly because of a read error. V is TRBV4-3 and J is TRBJ1-2; 7 nucleotides line up with TRBD1. The V gene's germline CDR1 is LGHNA and CDR2 YSLEER. This CDR3 spans 16 amino acids. CDR3 sequence: CASSQLTGVGDYGYTF. CDR3 sequence (DNA): TGCGCCAGCAGCCAACTAACAGGGGTGGGGGACTACGGCTACACCTTC.

This rearrangement joins TRBV15 to TRBJ2-1, with D hard to call. The germline CDR1 and CDR2 sequences are LNHNV and YYDKDF (reference sequence). The CDR3 spans 13 residues. V was pared by 0 bases and J by 10 bases, with 10 bases between. The CDR3 DNA sequence: TGTGCCACCAGCAGAGATCGGAGACCCGAGCAGTTCTTC. The encoded protein is CATSRDRRPEQFF.

This clonotype was recorded once. This sequence joins TRBV20-1 and TRBJ2-5; D is uncertain. The tail of the sequence fits TRBJ2-7 better, so the J call may be wrong. Per germline, CDR1 DFQATT and CDR2 SNEGSKA (reference sequence). The CDR3 length is 13 residues. The CDR3 region is CSARHLRESEQYF. The CDR3, as DNA: TGCAGTGCTAGACACCTAAGGGAAAGCGAGCAGTACTTC.

The chain links TRBV25-1 to TRBJ2-1, with a tentative D call TRBD1 (6 bases). Germline-derived CDR1 and CDR2 are MGHDK and SYGVNS. The CDR3 spans 13 residues. The germline V and J ends were trimmed by 8 bases and 1 base, with 9 bases remaining between them. The CDR3 DNA reads as TGTGCCAGCGCAGGGGTGTCCTACAATGAGCAGTTCTTC. Translated, it gives CASAGVSYNEQFF.

This chain uses TRBV28 with TRBJ2-4; maybe TRBD2 (5 bases). The J call may not be correct, given that the DNA end is closer to TRBJ2-7. Germline V gene lookup returns CDR1 MDHEN and CDR2 SYDVKM. CDR3 length equals 16 residues. DNA of the CDR3: TGTGCCAGCAGTTTTATCGGGGAGTTGGTCTCCTACGAGCAGTACTTC. This sequence encodes CASSFIGELVSYEQYF.

This chain links TRBV15 with TRBJ2-6; 7 bases are a match to TRBD1. Germline V lookup: CDR1 LNHNV, CDR2 YYDKDF (reference sequence). V trimming: 3 bases; J trimming: 5 bases; junction bases outside the gene matches: 19. The CDR3 covers 20 residues. CDR3 sequence: CATSRASAGTVSQWANVLTF. The CDR3 coding sequence is TGTGCCACCAGCAGGGCGTCAGCCGGGACAGTCTCCCAGTGGGCCAACGTCCTGACTTTC.

The V call is TRBV20-1, the J call TRBJ2-4; 7 bases are a match to TRBD1. TRBJ2-7 matches the DNA end more closely, so the J call is doubtful. The CDR3 has 13 amino acids. Germline lookup yields CDR1 DFQATT and CDR2 SNEGSKA (reference sequence). The CDR3: CSAKGALVYEQYF. The CDR3, as DNA: TGCAGTGCTAAGGGGGCTTTAGTCTACGAGCAGTACTTC.

The rearrangement links TRBV25-1 to TRBJ2-5; D ambiguous. The J call may be incorrect, as the DNA end agrees better with TRBJ2-7. Germline CDR1 reads MGHDK; CDR2 reads SYGVNS. The CDR3 runs to 14 residues. CDR3 loop: CASSESGRDGEQYF. In DNA form, the CDR3 reads TGTGCCAGCAGTGAGTCCGGACGAGATGGCGAGCAGTACTTC.

There are a few counts of this clonotype. In nucleotides, the CDR3 is TGCAGTGCTAGCGTGATCTCTGGGGCCAACGTCCTGACTTTC. Protein: CSASVISGANVLTF. This chain links TRBV20-1 with TRBJ2-6; D unclear. This CDR3 contains 14 residues. The germline gives CDR1 DFQATT, CDR2 SNEGSKA (reference sequence). Trimming stripped 3 bases from V and 0 bases from J, with 6 bases between.

This clonotype was found a few times. CDR3 region: CASSQVGQTYEQYF. CDR3 bases: TGTGCCAGCAGCCAAGTAGGGCAGACCTACGAGCAGTACTTC. This chain uses TRBV4-2 with TRBJ2-7; D gene unclear. The germline V gene encodes CDR1 LGHNA and CDR2 YNFKEQ. Trimming left V 1 base short and J 2 bases short, with 9 bases between. The CDR3 runs 14 residues.

The chain employs TRBV5-6 and TRBJ2-5; TRBD1 is a possible D gene (6 bases). The J call could be wrong; TRBJ2-7 is a better fit for the DNA end. CDR1 is SGHDT, CDR2 YYEEEE, per germline. The length of the CDR3 is 16 residues. The CDR3 sequence: CASSLRGRTDNYEQYF. CDR3 DNA: TGTGCCAGCAGCTTGAGGGGACGGACAGATAACTACGAGCAGTACTTC.